Presented here are 2 T cell receptor beta chains from one specimen sequenced in a study of HIV-infected children after antiretroviral therapy interruption. Indicated treatment: PENTA 11 planned treatment interruption arm or continuous ART arm. A 3' RACE protocol on RNA, with unique molecular identifiers, produced the TCR library. From the 3' RACE reads, TCRdb called clonotypes with MiXCR, one entry per CDR3 protein. The data hold 90,000 or so distinct CDR3 sequences, with around 6.9% observed a single time. The sequencing used CD45RA+ CD4+ T cells from PBMCs, pooled from several time points, collected from a donor given antiretroviral therapy, either interrupted or continuous. Described subset: naive CD4+ CD45RA+ CD45RO- T cells. All receptors derive from a pool of human donors with HIV.

This clonotype appeared many times. The chain combines TRBV24-1 with TRBJ2-3, with 8 bases identical to TRBD2. Trimming cost V 5 bases and J 8 bases; bases outside gene matches: 5. Germline lookup yields CDR1 KGHDR and CDR2 SFDVKD. There are 13 residues in the CDR3. CDR3 sequence reads: CATSVGAGGTQYF. The CDR3 DNA reads as TGTGCCACCAGTGTAGGGGCGGGGGGTACGCAGTATTTT.

This clonotype occurred many times. V gene TRBV5-1 combines with J gene TRBJ2-1, with 7 bases lining up with TRBD1. The CDR3 contains 14 residues. Germline V gene sequence: CDR1 SGHRS, CDR2 YFSETQ. V dropped 7 bases and J dropped 5; count of bases not matched to a gene: 9. CDR3 DNA sequence: TGCGCCAGCCAGGGGGTTCCTGGGGACAATGAGCAGTTCTTC. It codes for CASQGVPGDNEQFF.